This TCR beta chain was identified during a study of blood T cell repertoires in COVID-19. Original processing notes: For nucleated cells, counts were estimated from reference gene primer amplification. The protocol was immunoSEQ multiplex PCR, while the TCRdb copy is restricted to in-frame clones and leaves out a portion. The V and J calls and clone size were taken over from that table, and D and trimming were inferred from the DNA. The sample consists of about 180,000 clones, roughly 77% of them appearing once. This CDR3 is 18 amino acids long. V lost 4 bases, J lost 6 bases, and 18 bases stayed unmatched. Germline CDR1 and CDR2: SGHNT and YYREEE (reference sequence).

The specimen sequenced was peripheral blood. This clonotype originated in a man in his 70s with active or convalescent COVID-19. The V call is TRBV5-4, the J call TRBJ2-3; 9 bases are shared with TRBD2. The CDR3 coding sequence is TGTGCCAGCAGCACCGGGACTAGCTCCTCACCCCCCCAGGATACGCAGTATTTT. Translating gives CASSTGTSSSPPQDTQYF.